Listed here are 7 T cell receptor beta chains from one sample, sequenced in a study of CD8 T cells in ankylosing spondylitis. These receptors' targets are unknown. Using its own MiXCR run on the 5' RACE reads, TCRdb lists one record per CDR3 protein. The sample includes fewer than 550,000 distinct CDR3 sequences, approximately 5% of them seen just once. Whole-study results and caveats: What appeared characteristic of ankylosing spondylitis blood was a TCR beta motif of several highly homologous variants.

Sequences were obtained from blood, either unsorted or a sorted T cell fraction (not recorded which). The receptors shown here come from a male donor with ankylosing spondylitis.

This clonotype has a count of ten or more. The gene calls are TRBV5-1 and TRBJ2-1; D gene uncertain. This CDR3 is built from 14 residues. Germline loops: CDR1 SGHRS, CDR2 YFSETQ. Trimming took 0 bases from V and 5 from J, leaving 9 bases between them. Here the CDR3 reads CASSLGSSHNEQFF. The DNA of the CDR3 is TGCGCCAGCAGCTTGGGGTCATCCCACAATGAGCAGTTCTTC.

The table lists this clonotype with many counts. This chain connects TRBV12-3 or TRBV12-4 to TRBJ2-1; TRBD1 agrees at 7 bases. V was pared by 4 bases and J by 4 bases, with 7 bases of the junction left unmatched. The CDR3 spans 15 residues. CDR3 DNA sequence: TGTGCCAGCAGTTGGTCCGGGACAGCTTACAATGAGCAGTTCTTC. Protein sequence: CASSWSGTAYNEQFF.

Many counts were recorded for this clonotype. The V gene is TRBV18, the J gene TRBJ1-1, with TRBD1 matching 7 bases. The V segment lost 1 base and the J segment 3 bases; nucleotides outside the gene matches: 5. CDR1 is KGHSH and CDR2 is LQKENI in the germline V gene. This CDR3 comprises 15 residues. This CDR3 reads CASSPRTGEHTEAFF. The CDR3 nucleotides read TGTGCCAGCTCACCACGGACAGGAGAGCACACTGAAGCTTTCTTT.

This clonotype was seen many times. The chain has TRBV7-9 and TRBJ1-3; no reliable D call. There are 15 residues in the CDR3. The V end lost 5 bases, the J end lost 4 bases, and 15 bases lay between the germline ends. Germline CDR1 is SEHNR and CDR2 is FQNEAQ (reference sequence). In DNA, the CDR3 is TGTGCCAGCAGCCCCGGACCCTTGGACGGAAACACCATATATTTT. This translates into CASSPGPLDGNTIYF.

Only a few counts were recorded for this clonotype. J is TRBJ2-5 and V is TRBV5-1; maybe TRBD2 (6 bases). Germline V gene data show CDR1 as SGHRS and CDR2 as YFSETQ. The CDR3 length is 15 residues. The V gene lost 4 bases and the J gene lost 4 bases, with 17 bases spanning the gap. The CDR3 loop is CASSGGLVLGETQYF. CDR3 DNA sequence: TGCGCCAGCAGCGGGGGACTCGTCTTGGGAGAGACCCAGTACTTC.

This clonotype was observed a few times. J is TRBJ2-1 and V is TRBV12-3 or TRBV12-4; 7 bases align to TRBD2. J lost 8 bases, V lost 8 bases, and 9 bases had no gene match. The CDR3 length is 13 residues. The CDR3 protein is CASSWTRLDEQFF. The CDR3 nucleotides read TGTGCCAGCTCGTGGACTAGGTTGGATGAGCAGTTCTTC.

This clonotype was seen many times. The V call is TRBV7-2, the J call TRBJ1-1; 10 nucleotides agree with TRBD1. The CDR3 spans 16 residues. Germline assignment: CDR1 SGHTA and CDR2 FQGNSA. V shed 5 bases and J 4 bases; nucleotides not matched to a gene: 10. In DNA, the CDR3 is TGTGCCAGCAGCCCCTCCCGGACAGGGGGAAGCACTGAAGCTTTCTTT. Translating gives CASSPSRTGGSTEAFF. Looking up the rest from reference TRBV7-2 and TRBJ1-1 gives the full variable domain: GAGVSQSPSNKVTEKGKDVELRCDPISGHTALYWYRQSLGQGLEFLIYFQGNSAPDKSGLPSDRFSAERTGGSVSTLTIQRTQQEDSAVYLCASSPSRTGGSTEAFFGQGTRLTVV.